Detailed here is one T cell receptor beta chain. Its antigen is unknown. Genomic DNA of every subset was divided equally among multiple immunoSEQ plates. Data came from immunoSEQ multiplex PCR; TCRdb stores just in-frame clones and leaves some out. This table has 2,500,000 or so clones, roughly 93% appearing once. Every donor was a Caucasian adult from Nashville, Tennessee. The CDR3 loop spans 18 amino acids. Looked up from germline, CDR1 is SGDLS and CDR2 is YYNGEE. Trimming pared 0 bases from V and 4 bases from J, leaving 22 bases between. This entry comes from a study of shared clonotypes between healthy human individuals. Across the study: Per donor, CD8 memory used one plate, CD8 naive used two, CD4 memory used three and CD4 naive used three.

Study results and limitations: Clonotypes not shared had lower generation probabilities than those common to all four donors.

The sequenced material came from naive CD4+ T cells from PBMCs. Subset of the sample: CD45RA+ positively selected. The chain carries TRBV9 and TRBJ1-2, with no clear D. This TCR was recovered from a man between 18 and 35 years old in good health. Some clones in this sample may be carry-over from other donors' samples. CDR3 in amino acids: CASSVATRGSPSGYGYTF. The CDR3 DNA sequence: TGTGCCAGCAGCGTAGCCACGAGAGGTAGCCCATCTGGCTATGGCTACACCTTC.